One and the same sample provided the 21 T cell receptor beta chains below, sequenced in a study of T cell changes during pregnancy in multiple sclerosis. TCRdb's copy holds only in-frame clones and misses some; the assay was immunoSEQ multiplex PCR. The data show 59,000 or so clones, 92% seen once. The sample here was peripheral blood, taken in the third trimester of pregnancy. These receptors came from a female donor in good health, enrolled as a control in a pregnancy study.

The V gene is TRBV19, the J gene TRBJ1-1, with a possible D match to TRBD1 (5 bases). From germline, CDR1 is LNHDA and CDR2 SQIVND (reference sequence). Trimming took off 5 bases at V and 0 bases at J, with 7 bases between the two ends. The CDR3 consists of 13 residues. CDR3 coding DNA: TGTGCCAGTAGTTCAGGGCTGAACACTGAAGCTTTCTTT. The encoded protein is CASSSGLNTEAFF.

This clone has only a few counts. This chain joins TRBV9 and TRBJ1-5, with 7 bases aligning to TRBD1. Germline V CDR1 and CDR2: SGDLS, YYNGEE. This CDR3 contains 15 residues. Unmatched junction bases numbered 5, after V lost 4 bases and J lost 1 base. The CDR3: CASSLQGRSNQPQHF. CDR3 coding DNA: TGTGCCAGCAGCTTACAGGGGAGAAGCAATCAGCCCCAGCATTTT.

The chain links TRBV7-3 to TRBJ2-1, with 7 bases fitting TRBD2. The V segment lost 2 bases and the J segment 5 bases; nucleotides outside the gene matches: 3. CDR1 and CDR2 from the germline V gene are SGHTA and FQGTGA. The CDR3 totals 14 residues. The CDR3 loop reads CASSLGGSNNEQFF. As DNA, the CDR3 is TGTGCCAGCAGCTTAGGCGGGAGTAACAATGAGCAGTTCTTC.

The gene calls are TRBV6-1 and TRBJ2-5; TRBD1 matches 10 bases. Germline trimming cut 6 bases from V and 5 bases from J; bases unmatched to any gene: 9. This CDR3 has 15 residues. Germline loops: CDR1 MNHNS, CDR2 SASEGT. The CDR3 DNA reads as TGTGCCAGCAGCCGCGACAGGGGGCGATGGGAGACCCAGTACTTC. This translates into CASSRDRGRWETQYF.

The chain has TRBV19 and TRBJ2-7, with 8 bases aligning to TRBD2. Germline CDR1 LNHDA, CDR2 SQIVND (reference sequence). V shed 2 bases and J 5 bases; nucleotides not matched to a gene: 11. The CDR3 consists of 16 residues. Here the CDR3 reads CASSIPPAGEVDEQYF. The CDR3, as DNA: TGTGCCAGTAGTATACCCCCAGCGGGAGAGGTGGACGAGCAGTACTTC.

This chain joins TRBV21-1 and TRBJ1-1; the table names TRBD1, a call not compared with the DNA. TRBV21-1 is a pseudogene. CDR3 length: 16 amino acids. The CDR3: CASSKERRGPVAEAFF. The CDR3 DNA reads TGTGCCAGCAGCAAAGAGCGAAGGGGGCCGGTTGCTGAAGCTTTCTTT.

The chain joins TRBV14 to TRBJ1-1; 8 positions match TRBD1. V dropped 3 bases and J dropped 2; count of bases not matched to a gene: 5. The germline V gene has CDR1 SGHDN and CDR2 FVKESK. The CDR3 has 15 amino acids. The CDR3 nucleotides read TGTGCCAGCAGCCACGCAGGGGGCGACAACACTGAAGCTTTCTTT. Translating it yields CASSHAGGDNTEAFF.

V and J are TRBV4-3 and TRBJ2-1; 8 bases agree with TRBD2. The germline V gene has CDR1 LGHNA and CDR2 YSLEER. The CDR3 totals 15 residues. V shed 3 bases, J shed 6 bases, and the junction held 7 bases outside the gene matches. The CDR3 DNA follows: TGCGCCAGCAGCCAGCCGGGACTAGTCACCAATGAGCAGTTCTTC. Its protein product is CASSQPGLVTNEQFF.

This chain links TRBV7-2 with TRBJ2-1, with D maybe TRBD1 (5 bases). Deletions cut 3 bases from V and 6 bases from J, with 24 bases between. Germline V gives CDR1 SGHTA, CDR2 FQGNSA. CDR3 length: 18 residues. The CDR3 DNA sequence: TGTGCCAGCAGCTTCCGACAGAAGGGCGTCGGAACGGGCAATGAGCAGTTCTTC. Protein sequence: CASSFRQKGVGTGNEQFF.

The chain recombines TRBV5-1 with TRBJ2-7, with 7 bases lining up with TRBD1. The germline V gene has CDR1 SGHRS and CDR2 YFSETQ. The CDR3 loop spans 15 amino acids. The V gene end was trimmed by 7 bases and the J gene end by 3 bases; junction bases not matched to a gene: 13. The CDR3 DNA follows: TGCGCCAGCGGCCGAGCACCCGGGACAGACTACGAGCAGTACTTC. Protein sequence: CASGRAPGTDYEQYF.

The V gene is TRBV5-1, the J gene TRBJ2-1, with D unclear. This CDR3 is 14 amino acids long. CDR1 is SGHRS and CDR2 is YFSETQ in the germline V gene. Between the trimmed V and J ends, which lost 0 bases and 4 bases, there was a span of 8 bases. DNA for the CDR3: TGCGCCAGCAGCTTGGGGCAGTTTTACAATGAGCAGTTCTTC. Its protein product is CASSLGQFYNEQFF.

This clone showed up just once. The chain employs TRBV15 and TRBJ2-1; TRBD2 might be the D (5 bases). CDR3 length: 15 amino acids. Trimming took off 3 bases at V and 4 bases at J, with 13 bases between the two ends. CDR1 and CDR2 (germline): LNHNV, YYDKDF (reference sequence). CDR3 loop: CATSSGKRDYNEQFF. CDR3 DNA sequence: TGTGCCACCAGCAGCGGCAAACGGGATTACAATGAGCAGTTCTTC.

The chain joins TRBV27 to TRBJ2-1; 14 bases match TRBD2. The CDR3 loop spans 18 amino acids. Germline V gene data show CDR1 as MNHEY and CDR2 as SMNVEV (reference sequence). V lost 1 base and J lost 4; bases outside the gene matches: 6. For the CDR3, the DNA is TGTGCCAGCAGTTTATGGGGGACTAGCGGGAGCGTTTACAATGAGCAGTTCTTC. Translated: CASSLWGTSGSVYNEQFF.

This clone occurred once. The gene calls are TRBV13 and TRBJ2-1, with D perhaps TRBD2 (7 bases). V was pared by 1 base and J by 2 bases, with 15 bases between. The CDR3 consists of 17 residues. Germline-derived CDR1 and CDR2 are PRHDT and FYEKMQ (reference sequence). The CDR3 region has the DNA TGTGCCAGCAGCTTAGTAGGGGGGGGTTTAGCCTACAATGAGCAGTTCTTC. Its translation: CASSLVGGGLAYNEQFF. The variable domain in full, with the rest retrieved from reference TRBV13 and TRBJ2-1, is AAGVIQSPRHLIKEKRETATLKCYPIPRHDTVYWYQQGPGQDPQFLISFYEKMQSDKGSIPDRFSAQQFSDYHSELNMSSLELGDSALYFCASSLVGGGLAYNEQFFGPGTRLTVL.

The chain recombines TRBV6-1 with TRBJ1-4, with 9 bases that match TRBD1. CDR3 size: 14 residues. CDR1 and CDR2 from the germline V gene are MNHNS and SASEGT. The V and J ends lost 4 bases and 4 bases, in that order; junction bases with no gene match: 1. CDR3 DNA: TGTGCCAGCAGTGGGACAGGGGTTAATGAAAAACTGTTTTTT. As protein: CASSGTGVNEKLFF.

The V call is TRBV5-1, the J call TRBJ2-7, with 12 positions matching TRBD2. V was pared by 2 bases and J by 7 bases, with 10 bases of the junction left unmatched. This CDR3 contains 16 residues. The germline V gene has CDR1 SGHRS and CDR2 YFSETQ. In DNA form, the CDR3 reads TGCGCCAGCAGCTTCTCGTCTAGCGGGGGGGTAAAGGAGCAGTACTTC. Translated: CASSFSSSGGVKEQYF.

The chain joins TRBV4-1 to TRBJ1-1; 7 positions match TRBD1. This CDR3 contains 15 residues. V lost 0 bases and J lost 5; bases outside the gene matches: 6. Germline CDR1 is MGHRA and CDR2 is YSYEKL. The CDR3 coding sequence is TGCGCCAGCAGCCAAGAAAGGGGGCTGAGAACTGAAGCTTTCTTT. This gives the protein CASSQERGLRTEAFF.

The chain combines TRBV6-5 with TRBJ1-1; perhaps TRBD1 as D (6 bases). From germline, CDR1 is MNHEY and CDR2 SVGAGI. CDR3 length: 11 residues. Deletions cut 6 bases from V and 8 bases from J, with 10 bases between. The CDR3 protein is CASRRQEEAFF. The CDR3 DNA sequence: TGTGCCAGCAGGAGACAGGAAGAAGCTTTCTTT.

V usage is TRBV6-5 and J usage is TRBJ2-1, with 11 bases that match TRBD2. The CDR3 consists of 16 residues. Germline CDR1 MNHEY, CDR2 SVGAGI. Trimming took 4 bases from V and 4 from J; bases not matched to a gene: 6. CDR3 sequence: CASSSRLAGIYNEQFF. The CDR3 nucleotides read TGTGCCAGCAGTTCCCGACTAGCGGGGATATACAATGAGCAGTTCTTC.

The chain combines TRBV18 with TRBJ1-2; D possibly corresponds to TRBD1 (5 bases). The V end was cut by 5 bases, the J end by 7 bases, with 8 bases between. From germline, CDR1 is KGHSH and CDR2 LQKENI. The CDR3 extends over 11 amino acids. This chain's CDR3 is CASSSTGGYTF. The DNA for the CDR3 is TGTGCCAGCTCATCCACAGGTGGCTACACCTTC.

The chain has TRBV27 and TRBJ2-5, with 11 bases that match TRBD1. CDR1 MNHEY and CDR2 SMNVEV come from the germline V gene (reference sequence). V was clipped by 6 bases and J by 6 bases; unmatched bases: 6. This CDR3 is 14 amino acids long. This CDR3 is CASSPGTGGKTQYF. The CDR3 nucleotides are TGTGCCAGCAGCCCTGGGACAGGGGGAAAGACCCAGTACTTC.